This T cell receptor (beta chain) was observed in a study of blood T cell repertoires in COVID-19. Study in general: Samples of COVID-19 (acute and convalescent) were obtained from the United States, Italy and Spain. T cells, B-cell-depleted T cells, or PBMCs provided the cDNA or gDNA that served as material.

This clone was observed a single time. Patients of the Seattle cohort, enrolled during active infection, were followed longitudinally. In the original workflow: Nucleated cell number was recorded as an estimate derived from reference gene primer amplification. Using immunoSEQ multiplex PCR, the repertoire was profiled, and TCRdb retains in-frame clones only, with some absent. That table is the source of V, J and clone size, and D and trimming were worked out from the DNA. The table records about 15,000 clones, roughly nine tenths of them present only once. The sample was peripheral blood. This TCR came from a woman aged 80 or over with COVID-19, enrolled during active disease.

The CDR3 DNA is TGTGCTAGTGGCCCCCCCAGCACCTTC. Amino acids: CASGPPSTF. V and J are TRBV12-5 and TRBJ1-2; D call uncertain. Germline-derived CDR1 and CDR2 are LGHNT and FRNRAP. The V gene lost 6 bases and the J gene lost 13 bases, with 9 bases spanning the gap. CDR3 length: 9 residues. Full variable domain (outside the CDR3, taken from reference TRBV12-5 and TRBJ1-2): DARVTQTPRHKVTEMGQEVTMRCQPILGHNTVFWYRQTMMQGLELLAYFRNRAPLDDSGMPKDRFSAEMPDATLATLKIQPSEPRDSAVYFCASGPPSTFGSGTRLTVV.